Following are 9 T cell receptor beta chains from one sample sequenced in a study of blood T cell repertoires in COVID-19. The table came from immunoSEQ multiplex PCR; TCRdb's copy has only in-frame clones and leaves some out. The sample records approximately 20,000 clones, approximately 83% being singletons. The sequencing input was peripheral blood. The origin of the receptors is a human donor in a cohort sampled during active COVID-19.

The CDR3: CASSLAGGYYEQYF. CDR3 in DNA: TGCGCCAGCAGCTTAGCGGGGGGGTACTACGAGCAGTACTTC. The V call is TRBV5-1, the J call TRBJ2-7, with 10 bases fitting TRBD2. With V trimmed by 2 bases and J by 3 bases, 2 bases remained unmatched. This CDR3 spans 14 amino acids. Germline lookup yields CDR1 SGHRS and CDR2 YFSETQ.

The V gene is TRBV24-1, the J gene TRBJ2-2; D gene ambiguous. The CDR3 has 13 residues. Trimming pared 0 bases from V and 7 bases from J, leaving 5 bases between. Germline V gene lookup returns CDR1 KGHDR and CDR2 SFDVKD. CDR3 DNA: TGTGCCACCAGTGATTTGTTAATCGGGGAGCTGTTTTTT. It codes for CATSDLLIGELFF.

This chain connects TRBV5-1 to TRBJ2-7; 9 bases are shared with TRBD1. The V gene end was trimmed by 2 bases and the J gene end by 5 bases; junction bases not matched to a gene: 8. The CDR3 loop spans 15 amino acids. Germline V lookup: CDR1 SGHRS, CDR2 YFSETQ. The CDR3 loop reads CASSLRDRERHEQYF. The CDR3 nucleotides are TGCGCCAGCAGCTTACGGGACAGGGAACGACACGAGCAGTACTTC. Drawing the rest from reference TRBV5-1 and TRBJ2-7, the complete variable domain is KAGVTQTPRYLIKTRGQQVTLSCSPISGHRSVSWYQQTPGQGLQFLFEYFSETQRNKGNFPGRFSGRQFSNSRSEMNVSTLELGDSALYLCASSLRDRERHEQYFGPGTRLTVT.

This clone occurred once. The CDR3 DNA sequence: TGCGCCAGCAGCCCCCAACTAGCGGGAGATGGAGATACGCAGTATTTT. The encoded protein is CASSPQLAGDGDTQYF. This chain joins TRBV4-1 and TRBJ2-3; 11 bases agree with TRBD2. V shed 4 bases and J 5 bases; nucleotides not matched to a gene: 8. Germline V gives CDR1 MGHRA, CDR2 YSYEKL. The CDR3 has 16 residues.

The CDR3 loop is CASSLLAAGDTQYF. The DNA of the CDR3 is TGTGCCAGCAGCCTGTTAGCGGCGGGGGATACGCAGTATTTT. The gene calls are TRBV3-1 (or the pseudogene TRBV3-2) and TRBJ2-3; possible D gene TRBD2, 6 bases. Germline V gives CDR1 LGHDT, CDR2 YNNKEL (reference sequence). V gave up 4 bases and J gave up 6 bases, with 14 bases separating them. The CDR3 has 14 residues.

The V gene is TRBV11-3, the J gene TRBJ2-1; D may be TRBD2 (5 bases). V gave up 0 bases and J gave up 8 bases, with 8 bases separating them. The CDR3 runs to 13 residues. Germline V gene lookup returns CDR1 SGHNT and CDR2 YENEEA. CDR3 DNA: TGTGCCAGCAGCTTAGAACGGCGGGATGAGCAGTTCTTC. Amino acids: CASSLERRDEQFF.

Only a few counts were recorded for this clone. This specimen includes other DNA sequences encoding the same CDR3. The chain uses TRBV24-1 and TRBJ2-5, with D perhaps matching TRBD2 (6 bases). This CDR3 has 15 residues. CDR1 is KGHDR and CDR2 is SFDVKD in the germline V gene. Deletions cut 3 bases from V and 4 bases from J, with 14 bases between. The chain's CDR3 is CATSDGGRGRETQYF. CDR3 in DNA: TGTGCCACCAGTGATGGGGGGAGAGGTCGAGAGACCCAGTACTTC.

The chain uses TRBV19 and TRBJ2-5, with D perhaps matching TRBD1 (5 bases). CDR1 and CDR2 from the germline V gene are LNHDA and SQIVND (reference sequence). CDR3 length: 15 residues. Between the trimmed V and J ends, which lost 0 bases and 5 bases, there was a span of 13 bases. In DNA form, the CDR3 reads TGTGCCAGTAGTATAGAAAGGGGTGGAGTGGAGACCCAGTACTTC. It specifies CASSIERGGVETQYF.

The CDR3 nucleotides read TGTGCCAGCAGTGAATCAGGACAGGGCTTTCAGCCCCAGCATTTT. Its translation: CASSESGQGFQPQHF. The V call is TRBV6-1, the J call TRBJ1-5; TRBD1 aligns across 8 bases. The CDR3 is 15 amino acids. Germline values: CDR1 MNHNS, CDR2 SASEGT. The V segment lost 2 bases and the J segment 6 bases; nucleotides outside the gene matches: 6.